Presented here are 18 T cell receptor beta chains from one specimen sequenced in a study of graft-versus-host responses after intestinal transplantation. Sequenced by immunoSEQ multiplex PCR; TCRdb stores in-frame clones only, minus some. The sample contains around 30,000 clones, about 90% of which appear only once. The sample consisted of PBMCs, taken 450 to 480 days after intestinal transplantation. The receptors were sampled from a human patient who received an intestinal transplant, so some T cells may come from the graft donor.

This rearrangement joins TRBV19 to TRBJ1-4; a possible D gene is TRBD1 (6 bases). The germline V and J ends were trimmed by 5 bases and 7 bases, with 14 bases remaining between them. Germline V gives CDR1 LNHDA, CDR2 SQIVND (reference sequence). The CDR3 extends over 14 amino acids. DNA of the CDR3: TGTGCCAGTAGTTGGGGGGCGAGTGGTGAAAAACTGTTTTTT. Protein: CASSWGASGEKLFF.

The genes are TRBV7-6 and TRBJ1-1, with a tentative D call TRBD1 (5 bases). The germline gives CDR1 SGHVS, CDR2 FNYEAQ. Trimming removed 1 base at V and 3 bases at J, with 18 bases between. The CDR3 sequence is 17 residues long. The CDR3 bases are TGTGCCAGCAGCTTAGAAGTATTAACGGGGCCCGACACTGAAGCTTTCTTT. Residues: CASSLEVLTGPDTEAFF.

The chain employs TRBV7-8 and TRBJ2-1; D not resolved. V was pared by 1 base and J by 3 bases, with 10 bases between. The CDR3 sequence is 15 residues long. Germline V gene sequence: CDR1 SGHVS, CDR2 FQNEAQ. In DNA, the CDR3 is TGTGCCAGCAGCTTAGGCCCAGGTCTCTACAATGAGCAGTTCTTC. It encodes CASSLGPGLYNEQFF.

DNA of the CDR3: TGTGCCAGCAGTGATCGACAGGATGAAGCTTTCTTT. It specifies CASSDRQDEAFF. The rearrangement links TRBV2 to TRBJ1-1; D is perhaps TRBD1 (6 bases). The V end was cut by 3 bases, the J end by 7 bases, with 9 bases between. This CDR3 region has 12 residues. Germline loops: CDR1 SNHLY, CDR2 FYNNEI.

The CDR3 nucleotides read TGTGCCAGTAGTTCCGGGCCAGAATCCTACGAGCAGTACTTC. This codes for CASSSGPESYEQYF. The rearrangement links TRBV19 to TRBJ2-7; D is unclear. The CDR3 is 14 residues long. V lost 5 bases and J lost 1, with 12 bases in between. CDR1 is LNHDA, CDR2 SQIVND, per germline (reference sequence).

This chain links TRBV29-1 with TRBJ2-1; D not resolved. Per the germline V gene, CDR1 is SQVTM and CDR2 is ANQGSEA. The CDR3 is 12 amino acids. V was shortened by 3 bases and J by 8 bases, with 11 bases between the two germline ends. The CDR3 coding sequence is TGCAGCGTTGAGGTTCTGGGTGATGAGCAGTTCTTC. Translation: CSVEVLGDEQFF.

The CDR3 is CASSLSPALGEQYF. CDR3 in DNA: TGTGCCAGCAGCTTGAGTCCGGCTTTGGGGGAGCAGTACTTC. The rearrangement uses TRBV5-6 and TRBJ2-7; D gene unclear. Germline V lookup: CDR1 SGHDT, CDR2 YYEEEE. The V end lost 1 base, the J end lost 7 bases, and 15 bases lay between the germline ends. The CDR3 consists of 14 residues.

This sequence joins TRBV27 and TRBJ1-5, with D perhaps matching TRBD1 (6 bases). Germline V gives CDR1 MNHEY, CDR2 SMNVEV (reference sequence). The CDR3 length is 18 residues. Trimming pared 6 bases from V and 0 bases from J, leaving 21 bases between. The CDR3 region has the DNA TGTGCCAGCAGCCCAGGGGCACTACGAACTTATAGCAATCAGCCCCAGCATTTT. Its translation is CASSPGALRTYSNQPQHF.

The CDR3: CASSLGGVEPQHF. DNA for the CDR3: TGTGCCAGCAGCTTAGGGGGTGTAGAGCCCCAGCATTTT. The chain combines TRBV7-9 with TRBJ1-5; D not resolved. This CDR3 comprises 13 residues. Germline values: CDR1 SEHNR, CDR2 FQNEAQ (reference sequence). V lost 1 base and J 8 bases, leaving 9 bases between the germline ends.

The chain couples TRBV6-6 to TRBJ1-2; 9 nucleotides agree with TRBD1. This CDR3 comprises 13 residues. J gave up 7 bases and V 6 bases, and 6 bases lay outside the gene matches. CDR1 and CDR2 (germline): MNHNY, SVGAGI (reference sequence). The CDR3, as DNA: TGTGCCAGCAGAGTACAGGGGGCAAGTGGCTACACCTTC. Amino acid sequence: CASRVQGASGYTF.

The V call is TRBV2, the J call TRBJ2-7, with 7 bases identical to TRBD1. The CDR3 is 14 amino acids. CDR1 and CDR2 (germline): SNHLY, FYNNEI. Germline trimming cut 4 bases from V and 3 bases from J; bases unmatched to any gene: 6. CDR3 region: CASSGDTGDYEQYF. CDR3 coding DNA: TGTGCCAGCAGTGGTGATACAGGGGACTACGAGCAGTACTTC.

The chain joins TRBV5-4 to TRBJ2-1; D might be TRBD1 (5 bases). In germline, CDR1 is SGHNT, CDR2 YYREEE (reference sequence). V lost 2 bases and J lost 7, with 13 bases in between. This CDR3 comprises 14 residues. This CDR3 is CASSFLQGPNEQFF. In nucleotides, the CDR3 is TGTGCCAGCAGCTTTCTCCAGGGCCCGAATGAGCAGTTCTTC.

The gene calls are TRBV28 and TRBJ2-5, with TRBD2 as a possible D gene (6 bases). Trimming stripped 9 bases from V and 1 base from J, with 15 bases between. The CDR3 sequence is 14 residues long. Germline V CDR1 and CDR2: MDHEN, SYDVKM. The CDR3 DNA sequence: TGTGCCAGTGGGGGAGGTTCAGCCCAAGAGACCCAGTACTTC. Translating it yields CASGGGSAQETQYF.

The J gene is TRBJ2-3, the V gene TRBV7-9; 8 bases align to TRBD2. Germline V CDR1 and CDR2: SEHNR, FQNEAQ (reference sequence). V shed 5 bases and J 4 bases; nucleotides not matched to a gene: 5. The CDR3 sequence is 14 residues long. The CDR3 DNA reads TGTGCCAGCAGCCCGCGGACTAGCTCAGATACGCAGTATTTT. Its protein product is CASSPRTSSDTQYF.

The rearrangement uses TRBV28 and TRBJ2-3, with a tentative D call TRBD1 (6 bases). CDR1 is MDHEN and CDR2 is SYDVKM in the germline V gene. This CDR3 spans 17 amino acids. Trimming shortened V by 5 bases and J by 2 bases, and 20 bases separated the two germline ends. The CDR3 DNA follows: TGTGCCAGCAGTACACTGATCGACAGGTGGCTCACAGATACGCAGTATTTT. Its translation is CASSTLIDRWLTDTQYF.

The sample holds a few counts of this clone. The chain links TRBV27 to TRBJ1-6, with D possibly being TRBD1 (5 bases). Germline V gene sequence: CDR1 MNHEY, CDR2 SMNVEV (reference sequence). V lost 3 bases, J lost 3 bases, and 9 bases lay in between. The CDR3 is 15 residues long. CDR3 region: CASSFRQGYNSPLHF. Here the CDR3 DNA reads TGTGCCAGCAGTTTTCGGCAGGGCTATAATTCACCCCTCCACTTT.

The chain has TRBV5-1 and TRBJ2-1, with D maybe TRBD2 (5 bases). This CDR3 comprises 14 residues. CDR1 SGHRS and CDR2 YFSETQ come from the germline V gene. Trimming removed 5 bases from V and 0 bases from J, with 9 bases in between. The CDR3 is CASSLTISYNEQFF. In nucleotides, the CDR3 is TGCGCCAGCAGTTTGACTATCTCCTACAATGAGCAGTTCTTC. Combining the CDR3 with reference TRBV5-1 and TRBJ2-1 gives the whole variable domain KAGVTQTPRYLIKTRGQQVTLSCSPISGHRSVSWYQQTPGQGLQFLFEYFSETQRNKGNFPGRFSGRQFSNSRSEMNVSTLELGDSALYLCASSLTISYNEQFFGPGTRLTVL.

The rearrangement joins TRBV19 to TRBJ1-1; TRBD1 is a possible D gene (5 bases). Germline CDR1 LNHDA, CDR2 SQIVND (reference sequence). CDR3 size: 14 residues. The ends were cut back, 6 bases at V and 5 bases at J, with 16 bases in the middle. CDR3 in amino acids: CASRGAGRGTEAFF. The CDR3 DNA follows: TGTGCCAGTAGAGGGGCAGGGAGGGGTACTGAAGCTTTCTTT.